This TCR beta chain originates from a study of cytomegalovirus exposure and HLA in healthy donors. CDR3 length equals 15 residues. Germline V gives CDR1 SGHAT, CDR2 FQNNGV. A multiplex PCR was run with 60 Vbeta primers and 13 Jbeta primers. Using immunoSEQ multiplex PCR, the repertoire was profiled, and TCRdb retains in-frame clones only, with some absent. Counted here are approximately 190,000 clones, 80% to 90% occurring once; the ten biggest clones make up 1% to 1.5%. This sequence originates from a man aged 30-40 years in good health and CMV-seronegative. Source material: PBMCs. The chain links TRBV11-2 to TRBJ2-5, with 8 nucleotides matching TRBD2. The assigned J gene may be wrong: the sequence end matches TRBJ2-7 better. The DNA of the CDR3 is TGTGCCAGCAGCTTAGGGGCGGGAGGAACCTACGAGCAGTACTTC. It is translated as CASSLGAGGTYEQYF.